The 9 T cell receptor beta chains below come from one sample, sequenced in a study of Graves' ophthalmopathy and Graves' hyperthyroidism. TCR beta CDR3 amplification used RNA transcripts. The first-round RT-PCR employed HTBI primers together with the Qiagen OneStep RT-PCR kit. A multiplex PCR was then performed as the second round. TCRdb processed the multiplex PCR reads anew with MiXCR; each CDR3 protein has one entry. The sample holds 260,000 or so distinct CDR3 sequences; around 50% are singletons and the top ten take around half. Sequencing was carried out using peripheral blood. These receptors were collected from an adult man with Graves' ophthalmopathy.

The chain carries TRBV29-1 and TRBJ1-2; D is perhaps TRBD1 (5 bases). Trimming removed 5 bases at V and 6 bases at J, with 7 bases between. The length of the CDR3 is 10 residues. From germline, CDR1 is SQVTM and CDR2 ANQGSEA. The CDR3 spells CSVSRDGYTF. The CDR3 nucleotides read TGCAGCGTTTCCAGGGATGGCTACACCTTC.

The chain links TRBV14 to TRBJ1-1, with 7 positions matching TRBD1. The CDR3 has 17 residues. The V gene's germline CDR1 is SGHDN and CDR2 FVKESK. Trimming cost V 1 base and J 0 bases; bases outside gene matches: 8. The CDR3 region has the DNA TGTGCCAGCAGCCAAGGGGCACAGGGGTTCATGAACACTGAAGCTTTCTTT. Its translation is CASSQGAQGFMNTEAFF.

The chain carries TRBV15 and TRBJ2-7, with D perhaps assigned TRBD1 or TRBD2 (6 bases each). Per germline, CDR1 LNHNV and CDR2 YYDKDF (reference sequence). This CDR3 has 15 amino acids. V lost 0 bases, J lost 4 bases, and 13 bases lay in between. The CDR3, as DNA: TGTGCCACCAGCAGAGATGCAGGGGCGGGGTACGAGCAGTACTTC. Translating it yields CATSRDAGAGYEQYF.

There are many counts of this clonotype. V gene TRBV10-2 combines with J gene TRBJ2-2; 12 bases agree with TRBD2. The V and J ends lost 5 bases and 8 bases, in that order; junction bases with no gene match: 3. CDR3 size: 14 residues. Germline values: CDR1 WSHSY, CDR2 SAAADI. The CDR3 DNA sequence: TGCGCCAGCAGTCCTAGCGGGGGGGCTGGGGAGCTGTTTTTT. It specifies CASSPSGGAGELFF.

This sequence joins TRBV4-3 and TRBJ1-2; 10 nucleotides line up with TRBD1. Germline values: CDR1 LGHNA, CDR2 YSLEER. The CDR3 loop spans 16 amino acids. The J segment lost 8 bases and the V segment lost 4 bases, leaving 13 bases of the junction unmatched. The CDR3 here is CASSRPVTGTGVGYTF. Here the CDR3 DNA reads TGCGCCAGCAGCCGACCAGTAACCGGGACAGGGGTCGGCTACACCTTC.

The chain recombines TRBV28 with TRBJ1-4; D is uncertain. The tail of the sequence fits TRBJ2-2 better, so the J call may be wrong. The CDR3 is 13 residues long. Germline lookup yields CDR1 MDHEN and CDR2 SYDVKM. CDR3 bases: TGTGCCAGCAGTTTACTGTCTAGCGGGGAGCTGTTTTTT. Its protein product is CASSLLSSGELFF.

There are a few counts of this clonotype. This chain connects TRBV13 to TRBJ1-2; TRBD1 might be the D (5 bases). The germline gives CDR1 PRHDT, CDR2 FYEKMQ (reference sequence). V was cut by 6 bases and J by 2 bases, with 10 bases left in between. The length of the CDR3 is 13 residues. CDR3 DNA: TGTGCCAGCAGACGGGGGGGAAACTATGGCTACACCTTC. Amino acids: CASRRGGNYGYTF.

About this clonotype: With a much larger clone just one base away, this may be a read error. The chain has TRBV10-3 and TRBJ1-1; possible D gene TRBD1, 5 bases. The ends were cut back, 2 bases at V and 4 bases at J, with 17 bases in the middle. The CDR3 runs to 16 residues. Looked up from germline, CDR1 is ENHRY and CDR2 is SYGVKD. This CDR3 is CAISESQGMKGTEAFF. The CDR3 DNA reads TGTGCCATCAGTGAGAGCCAGGGTATGAAGGGCACTGAAGCTTTCTTT.

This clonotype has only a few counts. This CDR3 reads CAGQAGGSETQYF. The CDR3 DNA sequence: TGTGCCGGCCAGGCGGGGGGCTCGGAGACCCAGTACTTC. The gene calls are TRBV2 and TRBJ2-5; 8 bases are a match to TRBD2. CDR3 length: 13 amino acids. The V and J ends lost 11 bases and 5 bases, in that order; junction bases with no gene match: 10. Germline loops: CDR1 SNHLY, CDR2 FYNNEI.